Shown below are 4 T cell receptor beta chains from a single sample sequenced in a study of Graves' ophthalmopathy and Graves' hyperthyroidism. Amplified material comprised TCR beta CDR3 regions derived from RNA transcripts. After a first-round RT-PCR with HTBI primers, a second-round multiplex PCR was run. MiXCR was run by TCRdb on the multiplex PCR reads, yielding one entry per CDR3 protein. This sample has under 350,000 distinct CDR3 sequences, with roughly 17% found just once. Sequenced: peripheral blood. The source of these receptors is an adult man with Graves' ophthalmopathy.

This clonotype appeared many times. This sequence joins TRBV5-1 and TRBJ2-5, with D perhaps matching TRBD1 (6 bases). Germline V gives CDR1 SGHRS, CDR2 YFSETQ. The ends were cut back, 3 bases at V and 0 bases at J, with 15 bases in the middle. The CDR3 contains 16 residues. CDR3 in DNA: TGCGCCAGCAGCTCCCAACAGGGAGAGGACCAAGAGACCCAGTACTTC. Protein product: CASSSQQGEDQETQYF.

This clonotype has a count of ten or more. This CDR3 is CASSDLRLETQYF. DNA for the CDR3: TGTGCCAGCAGTGATTTGCGGCTGGAGACCCAGTACTTC. This chain joins TRBV2 and TRBJ2-5; no reliable D call. Germline CDR1 reads SNHLY; CDR2 reads FYNNEI. Trimming took 3 bases from V and 5 from J, leaving 10 bases between them. The CDR3 extends over 13 amino acids.

This clonotype was seen repeatedly, ten times or more. The chain is built from TRBV4-1 and TRBJ2-5; no clear D. Between the trimmed V and J ends, which lost 0 bases and 3 bases, there was a span of 8 bases. Germline values: CDR1 MGHRA, CDR2 YSYEKL. The CDR3 loop spans 14 amino acids. The CDR3 DNA reads as TGCGCCAGCAGCCAAGATAGGGTGGAAGAGACCCAGTACTTC. Its protein product is CASSQDRVEETQYF.

Many counts were recorded for this clonotype. V usage is TRBV18 and J usage is TRBJ2-5, with D uncertain. Trimming removed 2 bases at V and 4 bases at J, with 14 bases between. The CDR3 runs to 15 residues. CDR1 is KGHSH and CDR2 is LQKENI in the germline V gene. CDR3 DNA: TGTGCCAGCTCACCATCGGGTGAAGACGGAGAGACCCAGTACTTC. It yields the protein CASSPSGEDGETQYF.